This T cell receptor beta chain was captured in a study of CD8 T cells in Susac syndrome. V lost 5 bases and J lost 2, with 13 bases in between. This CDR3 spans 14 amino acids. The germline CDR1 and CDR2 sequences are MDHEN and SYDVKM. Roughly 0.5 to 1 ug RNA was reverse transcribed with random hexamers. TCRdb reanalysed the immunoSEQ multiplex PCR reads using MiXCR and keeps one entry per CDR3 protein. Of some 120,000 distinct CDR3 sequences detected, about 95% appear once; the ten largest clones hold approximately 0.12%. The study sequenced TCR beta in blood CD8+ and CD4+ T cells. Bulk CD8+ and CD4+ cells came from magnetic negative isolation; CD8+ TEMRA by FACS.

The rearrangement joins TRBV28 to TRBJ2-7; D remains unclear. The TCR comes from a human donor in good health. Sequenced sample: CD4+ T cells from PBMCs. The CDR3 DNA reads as TGTGCCAGCAGTCCAAGGCCCCAAGCCTACGAGCAGTACTTC. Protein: CASSPRPQAYEQYF.